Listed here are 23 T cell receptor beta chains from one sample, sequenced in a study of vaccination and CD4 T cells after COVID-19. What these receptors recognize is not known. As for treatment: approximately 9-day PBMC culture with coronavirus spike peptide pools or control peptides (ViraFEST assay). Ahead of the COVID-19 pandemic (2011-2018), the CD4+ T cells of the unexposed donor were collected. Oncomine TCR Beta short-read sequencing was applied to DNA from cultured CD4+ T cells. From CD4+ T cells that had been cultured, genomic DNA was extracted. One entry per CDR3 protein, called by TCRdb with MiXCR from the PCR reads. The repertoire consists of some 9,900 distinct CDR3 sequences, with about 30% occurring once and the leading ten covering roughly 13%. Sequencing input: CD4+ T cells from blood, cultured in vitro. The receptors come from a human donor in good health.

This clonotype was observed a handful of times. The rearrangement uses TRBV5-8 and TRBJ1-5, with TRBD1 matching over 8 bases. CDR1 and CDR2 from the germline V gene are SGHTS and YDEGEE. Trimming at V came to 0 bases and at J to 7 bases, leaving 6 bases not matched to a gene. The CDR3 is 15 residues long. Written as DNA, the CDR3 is TGTGCCAGCAGCTTGGGATTGGGACAGGACCAGCCCCAGCATTTT. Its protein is CASSLGLGQDQPQHF.

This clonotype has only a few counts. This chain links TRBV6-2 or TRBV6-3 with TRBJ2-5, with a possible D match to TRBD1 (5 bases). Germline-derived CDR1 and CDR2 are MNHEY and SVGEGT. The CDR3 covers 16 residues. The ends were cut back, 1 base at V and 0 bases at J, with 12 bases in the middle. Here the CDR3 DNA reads TGTGCCAGCAGTTACTTTGTACAGGACGACCAAGAGACCCAGTACTTC. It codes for CASSYFVQDDQETQYF.

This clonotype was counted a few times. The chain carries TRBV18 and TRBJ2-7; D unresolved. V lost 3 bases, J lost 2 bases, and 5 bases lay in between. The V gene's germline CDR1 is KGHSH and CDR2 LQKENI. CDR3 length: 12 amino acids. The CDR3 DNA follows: TGTGCCAGCTCACCTCGAACCTACGAGCAGTACTTC. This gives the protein CASSPRTYEQYF.

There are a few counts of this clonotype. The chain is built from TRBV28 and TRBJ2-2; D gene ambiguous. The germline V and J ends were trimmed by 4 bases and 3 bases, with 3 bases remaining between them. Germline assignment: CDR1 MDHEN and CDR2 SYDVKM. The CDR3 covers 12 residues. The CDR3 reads CASSWDTGELFF. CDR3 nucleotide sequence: TGTGCCAGCAGTTGGGACACCGGGGAGCTGTTTTTT.

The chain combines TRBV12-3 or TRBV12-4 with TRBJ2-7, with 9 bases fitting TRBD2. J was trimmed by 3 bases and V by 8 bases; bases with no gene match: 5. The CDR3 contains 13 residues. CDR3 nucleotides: TGTGCCAGCGCACTAGCGGGTCACTACGAGCAGTACTTC. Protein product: CASALAGHYEQYF.

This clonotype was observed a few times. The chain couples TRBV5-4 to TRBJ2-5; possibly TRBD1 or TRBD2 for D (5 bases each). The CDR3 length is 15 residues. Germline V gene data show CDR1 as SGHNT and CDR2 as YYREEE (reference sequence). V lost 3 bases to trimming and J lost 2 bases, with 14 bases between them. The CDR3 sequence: CASSSPRGVQETQYF. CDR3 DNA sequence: TGTGCCAGCAGCTCGCCTAGAGGGGTACAAGAGACCCAGTACTTC.

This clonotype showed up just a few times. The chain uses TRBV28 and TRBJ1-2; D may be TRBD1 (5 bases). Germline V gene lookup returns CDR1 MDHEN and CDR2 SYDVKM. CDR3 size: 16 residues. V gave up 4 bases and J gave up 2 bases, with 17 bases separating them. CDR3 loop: CASSSPSGGRNYGYTF. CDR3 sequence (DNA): TGTGCCAGCAGTTCGCCCTCGGGGGGGAGAAACTATGGCTACACCTTC.

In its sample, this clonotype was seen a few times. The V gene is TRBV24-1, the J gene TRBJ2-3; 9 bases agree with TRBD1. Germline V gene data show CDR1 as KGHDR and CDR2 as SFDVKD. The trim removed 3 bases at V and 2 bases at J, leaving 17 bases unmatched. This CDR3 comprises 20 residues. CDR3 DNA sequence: TGTGCCACCAGTGATCCCCGGGACAGGGCGCCAATGACTCACACAGATACGCAGTATTTT. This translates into CATSDPRDRAPMTHTDTQYF.

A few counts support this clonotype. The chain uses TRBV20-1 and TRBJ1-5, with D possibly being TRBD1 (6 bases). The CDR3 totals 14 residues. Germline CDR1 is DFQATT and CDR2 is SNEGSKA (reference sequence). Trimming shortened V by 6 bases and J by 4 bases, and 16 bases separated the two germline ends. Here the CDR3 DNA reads TGCAGTGCGAGGGGGGGGCTCCGGAATCAGCCCCAGCATTTT. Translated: CSARGGLRNQPQHF.

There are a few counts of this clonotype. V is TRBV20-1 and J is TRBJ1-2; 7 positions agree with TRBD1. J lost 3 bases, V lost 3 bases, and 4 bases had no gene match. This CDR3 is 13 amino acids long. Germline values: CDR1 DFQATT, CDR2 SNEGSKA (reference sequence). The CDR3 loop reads CSARLDRDYGYTF. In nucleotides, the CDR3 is TGCAGTGCTAGGTTAGACAGGGACTATGGCTACACCTTC.

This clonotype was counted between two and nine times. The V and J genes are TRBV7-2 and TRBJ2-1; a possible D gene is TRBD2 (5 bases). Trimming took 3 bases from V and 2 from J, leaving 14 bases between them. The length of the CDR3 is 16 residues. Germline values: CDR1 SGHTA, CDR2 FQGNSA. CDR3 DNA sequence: TGTGCCAGCAGCTTCCCAACTAGGTTGACCTACAATGAGCAGTTCTTC. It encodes CASSFPTRLTYNEQFF.

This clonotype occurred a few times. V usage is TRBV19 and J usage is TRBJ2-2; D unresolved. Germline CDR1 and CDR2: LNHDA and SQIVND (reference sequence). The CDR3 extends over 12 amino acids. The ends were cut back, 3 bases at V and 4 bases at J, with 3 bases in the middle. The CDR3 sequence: CASSMPTGELFF. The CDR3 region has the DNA TGTGCCAGTAGTATGCCCACCGGGGAGCTGTTTTTT.

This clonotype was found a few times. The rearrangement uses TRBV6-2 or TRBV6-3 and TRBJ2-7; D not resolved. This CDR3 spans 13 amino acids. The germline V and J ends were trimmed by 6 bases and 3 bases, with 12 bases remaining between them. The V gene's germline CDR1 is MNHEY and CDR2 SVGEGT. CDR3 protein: CASSSPGIYEQYF. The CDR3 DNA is TGTGCCAGCAGCTCCCCCGGAATCTACGAGCAGTACTTC.

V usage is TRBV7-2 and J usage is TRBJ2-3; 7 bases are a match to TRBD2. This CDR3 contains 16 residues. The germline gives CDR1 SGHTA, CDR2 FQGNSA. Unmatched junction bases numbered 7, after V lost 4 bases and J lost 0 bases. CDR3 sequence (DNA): TGTGCCAGCAGCTCAAGACTAGCTCCTAGCACAGATACGCAGTATTTT. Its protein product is CASSSRLAPSTDTQYF.

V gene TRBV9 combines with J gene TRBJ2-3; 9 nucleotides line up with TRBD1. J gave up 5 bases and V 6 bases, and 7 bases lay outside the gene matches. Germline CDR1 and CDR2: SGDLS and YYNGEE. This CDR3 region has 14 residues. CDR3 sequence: CASTGDRVRDTQYF. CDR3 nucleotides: TGTGCCAGCACCGGGGACAGGGTACGAGATACGCAGTATTTT.

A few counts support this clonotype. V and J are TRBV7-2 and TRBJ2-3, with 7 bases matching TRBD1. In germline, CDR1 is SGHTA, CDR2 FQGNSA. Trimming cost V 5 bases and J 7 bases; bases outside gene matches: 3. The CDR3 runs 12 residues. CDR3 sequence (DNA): TGTGCCAGCAGCGAGGGGGCAAATACGCAGTATTTT. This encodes CASSEGANTQYF.

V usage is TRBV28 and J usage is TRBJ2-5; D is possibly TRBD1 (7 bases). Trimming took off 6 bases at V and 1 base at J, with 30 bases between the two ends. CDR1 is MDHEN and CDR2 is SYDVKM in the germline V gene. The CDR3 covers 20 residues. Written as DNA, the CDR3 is TGTGCCAGCAGCCTACTCAGTAGGACAGGATCAGGGGGGCGCCAAGAGACCCAGTACTTC. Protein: CASSLLSRTGSGGRQETQYF.

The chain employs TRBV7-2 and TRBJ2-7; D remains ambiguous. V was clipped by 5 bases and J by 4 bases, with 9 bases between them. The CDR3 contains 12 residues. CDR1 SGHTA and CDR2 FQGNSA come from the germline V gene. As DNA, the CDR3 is TGTGCCAGCAGCCTTACAGATTACGAGCAGTACTTC. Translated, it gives CASSLTDYEQYF. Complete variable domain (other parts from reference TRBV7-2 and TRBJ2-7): GAGVSQSPSNKVTEKGKDVELRCDPISGHTALYWYRQSLGQGLEFLIYFQGNSAPDKSGLPSDRFSAERTGGSVSTLTIQRTQQEDSAVYLCASSLTDYEQYFGPGTRLTVT.

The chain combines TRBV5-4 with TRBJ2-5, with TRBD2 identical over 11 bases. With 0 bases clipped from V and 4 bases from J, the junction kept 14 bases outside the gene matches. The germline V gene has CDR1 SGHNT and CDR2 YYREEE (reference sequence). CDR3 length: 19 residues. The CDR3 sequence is CASSLAEIAGGWPRETQYF. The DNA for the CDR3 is TGTGCCAGCAGCTTGGCCGAGATAGCGGGAGGGTGGCCCCGAGAGACCCAGTACTTC.

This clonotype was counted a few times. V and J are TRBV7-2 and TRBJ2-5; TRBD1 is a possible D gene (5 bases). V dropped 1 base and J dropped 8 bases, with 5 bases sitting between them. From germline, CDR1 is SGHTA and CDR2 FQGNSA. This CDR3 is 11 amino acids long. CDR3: CASSLGGTQYF. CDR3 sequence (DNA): TGTGCCAGCAGCTTAGGGGGCACCCAGTACTTC.

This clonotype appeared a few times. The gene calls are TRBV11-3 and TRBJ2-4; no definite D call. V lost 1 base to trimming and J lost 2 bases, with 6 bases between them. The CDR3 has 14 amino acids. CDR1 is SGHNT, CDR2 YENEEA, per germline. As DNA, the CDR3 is TGTGCCAGCAGCTTAGGGAGACCCAAAAACATTCAGTACTTC. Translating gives CASSLGRPKNIQYF.

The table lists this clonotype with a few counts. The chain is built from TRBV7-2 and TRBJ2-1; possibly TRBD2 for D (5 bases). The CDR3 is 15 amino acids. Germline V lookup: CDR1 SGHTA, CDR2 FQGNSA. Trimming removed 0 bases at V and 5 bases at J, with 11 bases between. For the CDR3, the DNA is TGTGCCAGCAGCTTAGCGGGAGTGTCGCACAATGAGCAGTTCTTC. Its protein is CASSLAGVSHNEQFF. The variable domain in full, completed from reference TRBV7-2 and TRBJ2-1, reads GAGVSQSPSNKVTEKGKDVELRCDPISGHTALYWYRQSLGQGLEFLIYFQGNSAPDKSGLPSDRFSAERTGGSVSTLTIQRTQQEDSAVYLCASSLAGVSHNEQFFGPGTRLTVL.

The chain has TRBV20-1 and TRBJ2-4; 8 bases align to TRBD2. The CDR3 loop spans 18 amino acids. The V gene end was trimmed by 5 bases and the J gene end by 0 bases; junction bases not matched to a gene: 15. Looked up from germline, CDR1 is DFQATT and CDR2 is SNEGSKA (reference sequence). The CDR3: CSARRLAGKLLAKNIQYF. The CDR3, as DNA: TGCAGTGCTCGAAGGTTAGCGGGGAAGCTCCTAGCCAAAAACATTCAGTACTTC.